This T cell receptor beta chain originates from a study of shared clonotypes between healthy human individuals (dated by TCRdb to 2020 to 2022). Describing the broader study: A couple of women and a few men aged 18 to 49 years were included in the cohort. To increase sequencing depth and limit assay-specific biases, different laboratories used diverse techniques to prepare libraries and sequence TCR repertoires. Each donor's leukapheresis produced roughly between about 0.85 and 10 billion PBMCs. Per donor, three plates each were used for CD4 naive and CD4 memory, two for CD8 naive, and one for CD8 memory. To estimate repertoire size and how much clonotype sharing occurs between individuals, the study deeply sequenced the blood TCR repertoires of five healthy adults.

Healthy HIV-negative adults with no recently reported acute infections or vaccinations were included as donors. All donors were Caucasian adults living in Nashville, Tennessee, USA. CD4+ T cells were enriched by magnetic negative selection; naive cells were then positively selected on CD45RA, and the negative fraction formed the memory subset. After blood collection by leukapheresis, PBMCs were isolated using Ficoll-Histopaque density gradient centrifugation and then cryopreserved in the vapor phase of liquid nitrogen. Analytical flow cytometry was used to check the purity and quantity of every magnetically sorted T cell population. Each sorted fraction had its genomic DNA isolated and then quantified by UV absorbance on a Nanodrop 2000c. The paper as a whole reports these results and caveats: Sampling was restricted to blood, and TCR repertoires in tissues likely differ from the TCR repertoires found in blood. Incomplete sequencing was indicated by rarefaction of sorted-subset datasets, despite the large sequencing depth. Because the study included a small number of donors, the genetic and exposure-history diversity represented was limited. Based on pairwise subsampling, the degree of clonotype sharing among donors was expected to be affected by sequencing depth. About 5% of naive CD4, roughly 3.6% of naive CD8, approximately 2.2% of memory CD4, and 0.35% to 0.4% of memory CD8 clonotypes were shared across a few donors. Compared with non-shared clonotypes, the clonotypes found in all four sorted-subset donors had higher generation probabilities. Estimated clonotype richness was generally larger for naive than for memory subsets.

Points on this clone: Its recognized antigen is unknown. No much larger clone exists at a distance of one base, and base qualities are not known.

As encoded in the germline V gene, CDR1 is MDHEN while CDR2 is SYDVKM. Compared with germline, V lacks 9 bases and J lacks 6 bases; bases without a gene match: 16. The CDR3 covers 16 residues, taking in both the cysteine and the phenylalanine. Only the CDR3 DNA is retained, 48 bases long and in frame from the first base. Using the deep immunoSEQ assay, TCR CDR3 regions were amplified from genomic DNA by multiplex PCR. Extracted genomic DNA from each cell subset was spread evenly across all wells of several immunoSEQ 96-well plates, with each plate serving as a replicate. For sorted subsets, about 200 ng genomic DNA, equal to tens of thousands of T cell genomes, was loaded into each replicate PCR. Purified libraries were quantified with a Qubit 3.0 fluorometer, sized on a Bioanalyzer 2100, and re-quantified with the KAPA Library Quantification kit. Each immunoSEQ 96-well plate was sequenced on its own single-read 150-cycle Illumina NextSeq 550 flow cell. The authors' analysis ran thus. Because the immunoSEQ output held only junctional sequences and lacked quality scores, the filtering could not match the filtering applied to full-length reads. To assign V/J genes and CDR3, sequences were annotated using PyIR, a Python wrapper for IgBLAST v1.9, with IMGT germline references. Reads were filtered out if the reads had weak V/J assignments (E-value above 1e-6), no CDR3, stop codons, out-of-frame junctions, or ambiguous translated residues. V3J clonotypes were defined as sequences sharing the same inferred V gene, J gene, and CDR3 amino acid sequence. Percentage overlap between repertoires was computed as shared unique clonotypes divided by the size of the smaller repertoire. Repertoire richness was assessed with RTK rarefaction, the Chao1 estimator, and Recon v2.1 estimates of unobserved clonotypes. Generation probabilities for all TCRbeta clonotypes obtained by the gDNA method from a handful of donors were computed using OLGA. TCRdb mirrors the immuneACCESS table, restricted to in-frame sequences. Some clones are absent from its copies; in checked studies, under half trace to an unresolved V gene, and the reason for the others is unknown. V, J and clone size reflect that table, while D and trimming were determined from the DNA. The sample includes roughly 500,000 clones, with 90% to 96% observed a single time. The biggest ten clones account for 0.05% to 0.07% of the sample.

This TCR was recovered from a woman aged 25 to 39 in good health. The chain links TRBV28 with TRBJ2-7; 11 middle bases align to TRBD1. The sequencing sample was made of naive CD4+ T cells sorted from blood. Taken with the paper, the label for cell subset or site translates to: CD45RA+ positively selected. In nucleotide form, the sequence is TGTGCCAGTGGGACAGGGGGGGAACTAGCGGCAGGCGAGCAGTACTTC. Translated, this gives CASGTGGELAAGEQYF.